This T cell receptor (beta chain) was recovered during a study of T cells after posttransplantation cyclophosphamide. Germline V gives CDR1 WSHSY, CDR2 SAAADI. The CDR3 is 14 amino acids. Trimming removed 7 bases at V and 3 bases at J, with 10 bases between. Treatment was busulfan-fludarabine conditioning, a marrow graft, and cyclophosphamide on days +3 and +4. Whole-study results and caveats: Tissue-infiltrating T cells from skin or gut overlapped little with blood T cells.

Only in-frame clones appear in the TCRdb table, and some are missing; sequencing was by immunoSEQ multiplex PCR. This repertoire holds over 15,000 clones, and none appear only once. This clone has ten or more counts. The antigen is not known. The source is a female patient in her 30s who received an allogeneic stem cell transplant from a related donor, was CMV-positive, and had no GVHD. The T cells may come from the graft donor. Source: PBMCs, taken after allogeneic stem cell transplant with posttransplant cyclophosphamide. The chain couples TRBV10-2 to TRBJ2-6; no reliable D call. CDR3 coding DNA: TGCGCCAGCAAGTTGGCTGGTGGGGCCAACGTCCTGACTTTC. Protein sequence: CASKLAGGANVLTF.